These T cell receptor beta chains were read from a single sample in a study of blood T cell repertoires in COVID-19. Sequencing used immunoSEQ multiplex PCR; TCRdb keeps in-frame clones, though not all of them. This table has 300,000 to 350,000 clones, around 87% appearing once. The sample consisted of peripheral blood. Receptors originate from a woman aged 35 to 49 with COVID-19, enrolled during active disease. Each CDR3 is given with its conserved first and last residue. The D gene is left open where the match is weak. Size is stated for part of the rows, as once, few or many counts, or as a class when the clone is expanded.

TRBV9	NA	TRBJ2-1	NA	TGTGCCAGCAGCGTGAGCGAAGGTAATGAGCAGTTCTTC	CASSVSEGNEQFF
TRBV7-2	NA	TRBJ1-1	NA	TGTGCCAGCAGCCAAGCGCCGGGTGGCTATACTGAAGCTTTCTTT	CASSQAPGGYTEAFF
TRBV27	TRBD2	TRBJ2-7	NA	TGTGCCAGCAGTTTAGCAGTGCCTCATGGATTGGGAGGGTCCTACGAGCAGTACTTC	CASSLAVPHGLGGSYEQYF
TRBV4-3	NA	TRBJ1-1	NA	TGCGCCAGCAGCCAAGAGAGGCACGGGAACACTGAAGCTTTCTTT	CASSQERHGNTEAFF
TRBV18	NA	TRBJ1-2	NA	TGTGCCAGCTCACCACCGATGGGGGGGAACTATGGCTACACCTTC	CASSPPMGGNYGYTF
TRBV5-4	TRBD1	TRBJ2-7	NA	TGTGCCAGCAGCTTGGCCGGACAGGGGATGGGAGAGCAGTACTTC	CASSLAGQGMGEQYF
TRBV5-1	NA	TRBJ1-3	NA	TGCGCCAGCAGCTTGGTCGGGGGGCTCTCTGGAAACACCATATATTTT	CASSLVGGLSGNTIYF
TRBV14	TRBD1	TRBJ2-7	NA	TGTGCCAGCAGCCCTAGACAGGGGACGAGCTCCTACGAGCAGTACTTC	CASSPRQGTSSYEQYF
TRBV24-1	TRBD1	TRBJ1-2	once	TGTGCCACCAGTGATCCTCGACAGGGATCTAACTATGGCTACACCTTC	CATSDPRQGSNYGYTF
TRBV4-3	NA	TRBJ2-4	NA	TGCGCCAGCAGCCAAGAGGAGGGAAGGAAAAACATTCAGTACTTC	CASSQEEGRKNIQYF
TRBV12-5	NA	TRBJ1-1	NA	TGTGCTAGTGGTTTGGGGGCCGGCACTGAAGCTTTCTTT	CASGLGAGTEAFF
TRBV27	NA	TRBJ1-5	NA	TGTGCCAGCACCGGGGGAGGAAGCAATCAGCCCCAGCATTTT	CASTGGGSNQPQHF
TRBV7-2	TRBD1	TRBJ2-7	NA	TGTGCCAGCAGCCTCGACAGGGTGGCGGGCGAGCAGTACTTC	CASSLDRVAGEQYF
TRBV2	NA	TRBJ1-5	once	TGTGCCAGCAGTAAAATACAGAGCAATCAGCCCCAGCATTTT	CASSKIQSNQPQHF
TRBV28	TRBD1	TRBJ1-5	NA	TGTGCCAGCAGTTTTCTCCAATTTCAAGGGACAGGGTCAAGCCAGCCCCAGCATTTT	CASSFLQFQGTGSSQPQHF
TRBV20-1	TRBD1	TRBJ1-1	NA	TGCAGTGCTAGACGACAGGGTGAAGCTTTCTTT	CSARRQGEAFF
TRBV7-3	TRBD1	TRBJ2-2	NA	TGTGCCAGCAGCTCCCCAGGGGGCGGCGGGGAGCTGTTTTTT	CASSSPGGGGELFF
TRBV9	TRBD2	TRBJ2-7	NA	TGTGCCAGCAGCCCTTATAGCGGGGCCCCCTACGAGCAGTACTTC	CASSPYSGAPYEQYF